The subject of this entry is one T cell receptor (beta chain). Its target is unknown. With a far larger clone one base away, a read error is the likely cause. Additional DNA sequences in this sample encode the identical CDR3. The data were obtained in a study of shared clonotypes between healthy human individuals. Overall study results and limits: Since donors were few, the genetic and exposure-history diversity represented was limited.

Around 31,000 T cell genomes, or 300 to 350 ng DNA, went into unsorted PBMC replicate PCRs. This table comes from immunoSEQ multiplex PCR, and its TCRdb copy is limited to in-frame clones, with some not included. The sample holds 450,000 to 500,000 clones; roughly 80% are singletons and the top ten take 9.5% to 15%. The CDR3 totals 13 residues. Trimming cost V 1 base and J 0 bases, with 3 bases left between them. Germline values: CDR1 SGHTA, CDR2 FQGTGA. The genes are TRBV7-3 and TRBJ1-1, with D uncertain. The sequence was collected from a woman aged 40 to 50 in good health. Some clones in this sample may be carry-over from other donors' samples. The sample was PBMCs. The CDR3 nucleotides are TGTGCCAGCAGCTTAAGTGTGAACACTGAAGCTTTCTTT. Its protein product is CASSLSVNTEAFF.